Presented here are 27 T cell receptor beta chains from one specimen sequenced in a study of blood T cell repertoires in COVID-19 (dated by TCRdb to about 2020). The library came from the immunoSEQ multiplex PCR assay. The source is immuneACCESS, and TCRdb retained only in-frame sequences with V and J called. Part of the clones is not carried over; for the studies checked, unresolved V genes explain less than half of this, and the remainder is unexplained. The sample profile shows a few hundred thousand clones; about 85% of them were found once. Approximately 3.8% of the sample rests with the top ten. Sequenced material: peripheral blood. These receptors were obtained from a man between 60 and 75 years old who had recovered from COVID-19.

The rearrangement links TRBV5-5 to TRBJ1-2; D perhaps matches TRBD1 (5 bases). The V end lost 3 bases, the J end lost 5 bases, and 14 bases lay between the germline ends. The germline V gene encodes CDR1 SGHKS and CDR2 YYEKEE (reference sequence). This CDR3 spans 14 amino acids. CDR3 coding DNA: TGTGCCAGCAGCTCAACAACAGGCTGGTATGGCTACACCTTC. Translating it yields CASSSTTGWYGYTF.

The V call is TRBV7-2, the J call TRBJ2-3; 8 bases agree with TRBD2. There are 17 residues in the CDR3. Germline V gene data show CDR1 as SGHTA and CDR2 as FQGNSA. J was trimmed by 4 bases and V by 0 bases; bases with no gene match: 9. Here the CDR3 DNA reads TGTGCCAGCAGCTTAGCAGTAACGGGGGGGGCCTCAGATACGCAGTATTTT. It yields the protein CASSLAVTGGASDTQYF.

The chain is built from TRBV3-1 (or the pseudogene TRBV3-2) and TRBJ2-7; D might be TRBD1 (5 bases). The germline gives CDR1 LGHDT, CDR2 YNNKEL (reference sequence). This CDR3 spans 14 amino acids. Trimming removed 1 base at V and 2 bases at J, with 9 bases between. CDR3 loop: CASSQGTQAYEQYF. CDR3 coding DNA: TGTGCCAGCAGCCAAGGGACACAAGCCTACGAGCAGTACTTC.

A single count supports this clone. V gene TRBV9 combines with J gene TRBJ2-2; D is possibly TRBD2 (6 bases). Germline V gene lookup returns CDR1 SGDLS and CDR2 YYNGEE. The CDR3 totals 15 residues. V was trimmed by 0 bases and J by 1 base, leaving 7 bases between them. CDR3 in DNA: TGTGCCAGCAGCGTAGACGGGGGGAACACCGGGGAGCTGTTTTTT. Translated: CASSVDGGNTGELFF.

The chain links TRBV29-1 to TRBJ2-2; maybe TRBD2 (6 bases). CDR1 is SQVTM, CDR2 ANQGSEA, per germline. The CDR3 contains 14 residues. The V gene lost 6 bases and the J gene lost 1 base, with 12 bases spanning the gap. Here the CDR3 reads CSVTGLLNTGELFF. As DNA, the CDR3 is TGCAGCGTAACGGGACTTTTGAACACCGGGGAGCTGTTTTTT.

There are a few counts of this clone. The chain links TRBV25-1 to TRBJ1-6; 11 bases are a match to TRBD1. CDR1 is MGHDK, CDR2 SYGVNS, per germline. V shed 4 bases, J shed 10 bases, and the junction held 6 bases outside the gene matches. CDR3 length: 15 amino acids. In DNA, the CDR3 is TGTGCCAGCAGTGTTACCGGGACAGGGGGATCACCCCTCCACTTT. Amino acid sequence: CASSVTGTGGSPLHF.

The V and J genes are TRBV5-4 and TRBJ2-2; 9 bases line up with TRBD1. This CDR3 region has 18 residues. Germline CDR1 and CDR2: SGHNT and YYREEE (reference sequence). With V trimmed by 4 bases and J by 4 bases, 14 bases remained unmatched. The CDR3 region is CASSAGTGKVDGTGELFF. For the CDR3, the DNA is TGTGCCAGCAGCGCCGGGACAGGGAAGGTTGACGGCACCGGGGAGCTGTTTTTT.

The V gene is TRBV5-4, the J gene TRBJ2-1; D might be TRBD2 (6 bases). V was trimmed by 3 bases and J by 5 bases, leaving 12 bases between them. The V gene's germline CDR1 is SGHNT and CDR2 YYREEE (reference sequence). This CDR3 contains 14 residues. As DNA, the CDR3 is TGTGCCAGCAGCTCCCGGGACTCAAACAATGAGCAGTTCTTC. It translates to CASSSRDSNNEQFF. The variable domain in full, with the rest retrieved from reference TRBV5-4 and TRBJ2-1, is ETGVTQSPTHLIKTRGQQVTLRCSSQSGHNTVSWYQQALGQGPQFIFQYYREEENGRGNFPPRFSGLQFPNYSSELNVNALELDDSALYLCASSSRDSNNEQFFGPGTRLTVL.

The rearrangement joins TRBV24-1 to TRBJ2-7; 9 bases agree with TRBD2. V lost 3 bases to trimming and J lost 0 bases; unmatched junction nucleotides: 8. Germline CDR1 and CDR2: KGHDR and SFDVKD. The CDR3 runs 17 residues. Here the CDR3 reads CATSDRRGGLRSYEQYF. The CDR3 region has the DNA TGTGCCACCAGTGATAGGCGGGGGGGCTTGCGCTCCTACGAGCAGTACTTC.

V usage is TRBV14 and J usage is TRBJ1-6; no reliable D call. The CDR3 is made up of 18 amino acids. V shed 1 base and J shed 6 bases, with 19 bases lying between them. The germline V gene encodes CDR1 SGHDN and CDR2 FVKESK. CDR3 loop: CASSQVFMRHSSNSPLHF. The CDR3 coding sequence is TGTGCCAGCAGCCAAGTTTTTATGCGGCACTCGAGTAATTCACCCCTCCACTTT.

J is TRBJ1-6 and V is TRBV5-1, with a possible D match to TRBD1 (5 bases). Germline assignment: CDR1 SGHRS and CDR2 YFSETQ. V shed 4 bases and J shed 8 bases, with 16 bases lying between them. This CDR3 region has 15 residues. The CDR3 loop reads CASSPSGGVYSPLHF. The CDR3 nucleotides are TGCGCCAGCAGCCCTAGTGGAGGGGTTTATTCACCCCTCCACTTT.

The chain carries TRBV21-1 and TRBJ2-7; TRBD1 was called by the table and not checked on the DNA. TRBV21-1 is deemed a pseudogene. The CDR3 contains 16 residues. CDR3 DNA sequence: TGTGCCAGCAGCAAAATGAGGACAGGGTTCTGTTACGAGCAGTACTTC. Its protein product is CASSKMRTGFCYEQYF.

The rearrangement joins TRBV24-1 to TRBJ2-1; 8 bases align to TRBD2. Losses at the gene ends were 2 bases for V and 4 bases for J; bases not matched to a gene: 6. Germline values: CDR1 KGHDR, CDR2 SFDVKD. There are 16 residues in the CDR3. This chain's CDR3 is CATSDSGPGGYNEQFF. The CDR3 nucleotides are TGTGCCACCAGTGATTCGGGACCGGGAGGGTACAATGAGCAGTTCTTC.

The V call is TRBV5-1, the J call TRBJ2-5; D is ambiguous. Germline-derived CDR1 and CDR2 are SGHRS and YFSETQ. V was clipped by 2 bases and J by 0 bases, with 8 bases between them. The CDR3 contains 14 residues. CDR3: CASSLNKYQETQYF. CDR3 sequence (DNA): TGCGCCAGCAGCTTAAACAAGTACCAAGAGACCCAGTACTTC.

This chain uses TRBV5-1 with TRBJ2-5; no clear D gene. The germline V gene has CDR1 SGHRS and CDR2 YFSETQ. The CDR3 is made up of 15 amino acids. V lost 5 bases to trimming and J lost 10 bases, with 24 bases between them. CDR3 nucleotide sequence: TGCGCCAGCAGTTACGATGGTAAGCCGTCGGGTGACCAGTACTTC. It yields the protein CASSYDGKPSGDQYF.

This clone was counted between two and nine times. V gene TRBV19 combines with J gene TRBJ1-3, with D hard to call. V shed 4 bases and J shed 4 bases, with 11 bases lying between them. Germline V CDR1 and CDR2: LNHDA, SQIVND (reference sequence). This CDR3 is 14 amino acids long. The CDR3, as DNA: TGTGCCAGTAGTAACGGAGGGAACGGAAACACCATATATTTT. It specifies CASSNGGNGNTIYF.

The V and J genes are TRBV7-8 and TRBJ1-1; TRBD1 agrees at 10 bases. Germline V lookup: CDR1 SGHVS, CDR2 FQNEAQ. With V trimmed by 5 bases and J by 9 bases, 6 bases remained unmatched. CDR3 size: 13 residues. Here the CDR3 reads CASSRDRGPKAFF. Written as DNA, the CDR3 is TGTGCCAGCAGCCGAGACAGGGGGCCCAAAGCTTTCTTT.

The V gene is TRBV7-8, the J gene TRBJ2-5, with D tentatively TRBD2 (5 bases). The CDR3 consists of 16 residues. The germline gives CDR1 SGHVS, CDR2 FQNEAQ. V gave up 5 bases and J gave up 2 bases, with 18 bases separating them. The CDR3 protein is CASSELGGSYQETQYF. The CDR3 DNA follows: TGTGCCAGCAGCGAGCTTGGTGGGAGCTATCAAGAGACCCAGTACTTC.

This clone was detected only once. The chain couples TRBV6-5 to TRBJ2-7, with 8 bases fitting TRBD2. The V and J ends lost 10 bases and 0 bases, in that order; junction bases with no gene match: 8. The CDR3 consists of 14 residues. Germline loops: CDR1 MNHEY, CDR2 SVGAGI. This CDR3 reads CATTMTSDSYEQYF. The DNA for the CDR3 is TGTGCCACCACAATGACTAGCGACTCCTACGAGCAGTACTTC.

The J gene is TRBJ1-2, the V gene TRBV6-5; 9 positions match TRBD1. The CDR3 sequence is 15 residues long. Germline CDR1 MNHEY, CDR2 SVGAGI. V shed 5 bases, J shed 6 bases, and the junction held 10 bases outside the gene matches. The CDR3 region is CASSRPGTGTHGYTF. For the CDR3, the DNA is TGTGCCAGCAGTCGTCCCGGGACAGGGACCCATGGCTACACCTTC.

The CDR3 spells CASSLDGLASSMGYTF. The CDR3 DNA reads TGCGCCAGCAGCTTGGATGGACTCGCCTCCTCTATGGGCTACACCTTC. This rearrangement joins TRBV5-1 to TRBJ1-2; D call uncertain. CDR1 and CDR2 from the germline V gene are SGHRS and YFSETQ. There are 16 residues in the CDR3. V dropped 0 bases and J dropped 8 bases, with 20 bases sitting between them.

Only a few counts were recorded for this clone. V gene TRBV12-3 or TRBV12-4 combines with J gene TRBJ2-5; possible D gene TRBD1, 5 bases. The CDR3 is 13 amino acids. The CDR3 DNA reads TGTGCTTCCAAGGCTGGGGCCCTAGGGACCCAGTACTTC. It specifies CASKAGALGTQYF.

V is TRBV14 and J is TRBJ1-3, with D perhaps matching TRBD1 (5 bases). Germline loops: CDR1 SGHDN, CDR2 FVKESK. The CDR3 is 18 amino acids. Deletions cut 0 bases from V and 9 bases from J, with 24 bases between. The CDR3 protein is CASSQDLPGRTNHGTIYF. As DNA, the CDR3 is TGTGCCAGCAGCCAAGATTTGCCGGGGAGGACAAACCACGGCACCATATATTTT.

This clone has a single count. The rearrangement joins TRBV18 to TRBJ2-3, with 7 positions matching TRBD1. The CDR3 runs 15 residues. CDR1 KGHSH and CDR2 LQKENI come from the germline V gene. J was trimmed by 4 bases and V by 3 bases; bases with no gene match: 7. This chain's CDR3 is CASSPVVGGADTQYF. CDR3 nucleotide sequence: TGTGCCAGCTCACCGGTTGTAGGGGGCGCAGATACGCAGTATTTT.

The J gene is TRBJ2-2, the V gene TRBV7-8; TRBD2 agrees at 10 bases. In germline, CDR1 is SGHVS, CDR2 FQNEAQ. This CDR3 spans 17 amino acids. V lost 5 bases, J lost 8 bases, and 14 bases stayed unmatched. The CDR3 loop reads CASSPFGSGGARGELFF. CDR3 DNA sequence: TGTGCCAGCAGCCCCTTTGGGAGCGGGGGGGCCCGAGGGGAGCTGTTTTTT.

The CDR3 protein is CASSGASDRGPVFGTEAFF. In DNA, the CDR3 is TGTGCCAGCAGTGGGGCCTCAGACAGGGGGCCAGTGTTTGGCACTGAAGCTTTCTTT. The J gene is TRBJ1-1, the V gene TRBV6-1; 10 bases align to TRBD1. From germline, CDR1 is MNHNS and CDR2 SASEGT. The CDR3 has 19 residues. V shed 4 bases and J 4 bases; nucleotides not matched to a gene: 18.

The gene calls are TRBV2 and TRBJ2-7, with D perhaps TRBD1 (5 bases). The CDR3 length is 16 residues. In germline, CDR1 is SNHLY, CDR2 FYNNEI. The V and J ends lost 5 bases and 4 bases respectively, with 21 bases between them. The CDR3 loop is CASSFEGAFGVYEQYF. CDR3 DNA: TGTGCCAGCAGTTTTGAAGGGGCCTTCGGAGTTTACGAGCAGTACTTC.